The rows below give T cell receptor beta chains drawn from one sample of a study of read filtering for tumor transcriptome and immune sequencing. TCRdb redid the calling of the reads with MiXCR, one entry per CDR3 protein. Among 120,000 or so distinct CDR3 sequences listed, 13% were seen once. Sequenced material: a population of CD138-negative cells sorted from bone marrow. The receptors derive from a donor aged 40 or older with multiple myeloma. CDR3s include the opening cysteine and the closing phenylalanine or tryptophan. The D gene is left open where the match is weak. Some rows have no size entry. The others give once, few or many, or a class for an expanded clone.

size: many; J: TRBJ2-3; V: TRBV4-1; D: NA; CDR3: CASSQGGYGTDTQYF; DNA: TGCGCCAGCAGCCAAGGAGGGTACGGCACAGATACGCAGTATTTT
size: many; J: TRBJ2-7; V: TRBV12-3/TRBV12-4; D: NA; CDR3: CASRPSGVSYEQYF; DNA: TGTGCCAGCAGACCATCAGGGGTCTCCTACGAGCAGTACTTC
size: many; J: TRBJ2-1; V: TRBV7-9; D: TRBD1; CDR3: CASSLEPGQGGHEQFF; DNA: TGTGCCAGCAGTTTAGAACCGGGACAGGGTGGACATGAGCAGTTCTTC
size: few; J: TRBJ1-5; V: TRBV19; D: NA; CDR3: CASSILGGWQPQHF; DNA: TGTGCCAGTAGTATCCTGGGGGGCTGGCAGCCCCAGCATTTT
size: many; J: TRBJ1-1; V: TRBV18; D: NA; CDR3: CASSTNAMNTEAFF; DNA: TGTGCCAGCTCTACAAATGCGATGAACACTGAAGCTTTCTTT
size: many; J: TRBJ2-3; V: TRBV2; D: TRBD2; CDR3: CASQLASTDTQYF; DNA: TGTGCCAGCCAACTAGCGAGCACAGATACGCAGTATTTT
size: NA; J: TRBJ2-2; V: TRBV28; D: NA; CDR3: CASYGQDGNTGELFF; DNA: TGTGCCAGTTATGGTCAGGACGGGAACACCGGGGAGCTGTTTTTT
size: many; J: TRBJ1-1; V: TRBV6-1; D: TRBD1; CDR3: CASSGTRTGTLNTEAFF; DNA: TGTGCCAGCAGTGGAACGCGGACAGGTACTTTGAACACTGAAGCTTTCTTT
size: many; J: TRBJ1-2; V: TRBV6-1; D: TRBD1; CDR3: CASSIQGSNYGYTF; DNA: TGTGCCAGCAGTATACAGGGGAGTAACTATGGCTACACCTTC
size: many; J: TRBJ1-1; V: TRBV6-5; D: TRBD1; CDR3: CASRRDRLWTEAFF; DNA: TGTGCCAGCAGGCGGGACAGGCTGTGGACTGAAGCTTTCTTT
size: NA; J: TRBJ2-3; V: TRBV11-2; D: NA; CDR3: CASSFTRGAVADTQYF; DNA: TGTGCCAGCAGCTTCACGAGGGGGGCCGTCGCAGATACGCAGTATTTT
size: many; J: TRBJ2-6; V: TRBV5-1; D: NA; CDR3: CASSLSPQRAGANVLTF; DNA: TGCGCCAGCAGCTTGTCCCCCCAAAGGGCTGGGGCCAACGTCCTGACTTTC
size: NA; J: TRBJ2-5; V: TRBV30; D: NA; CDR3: CAWSVPGQQETQYF; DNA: TGTGCCTGGAGTGTACCCGGACAGCAAGAGACCCAGTACTTC
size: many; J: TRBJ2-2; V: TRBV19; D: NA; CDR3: CASNPSPGGTGELFF; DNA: TGTGCCAGTAACCCGTCCCCCGGCGGCACCGGGGAGCTGTTTTTT
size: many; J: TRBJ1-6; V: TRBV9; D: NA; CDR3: CASSVGEDSPLHF; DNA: TGTGCCAGCAGCGTAGGGGAGGATTCACCCCTCCACTTT
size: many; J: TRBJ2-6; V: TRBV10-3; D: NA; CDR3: CAISGTDLSGANVLTF; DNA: TGTGCCATCAGTGGGACAGACCTCTCTGGGGCCAACGTCCTGACTTTC
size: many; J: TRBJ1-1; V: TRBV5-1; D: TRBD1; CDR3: CASSLPGGETEAFF; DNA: TGCGCCAGCAGCTTGCCAGGGGGCGAAACTGAAGCTTTCTTT
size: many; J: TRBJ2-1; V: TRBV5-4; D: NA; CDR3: CASSLEGTSTHEQFF; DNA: TGTGCCAGCAGCTTGGAGGGGACTTCTACCCATGAGCAGTTCTTC
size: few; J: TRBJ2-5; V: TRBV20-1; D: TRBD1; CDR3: CSASPPLGQGEETQYF; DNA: TGCAGTGCTAGTCCCCCCCTAGGACAGGGCGAAGAGACCCAGTACTTC
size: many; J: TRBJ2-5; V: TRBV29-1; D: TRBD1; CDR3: CSVAKGAGETQYF; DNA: TGCAGCGTTGCAAAGGGGGCAGGGGAGACCCAGTACTTC
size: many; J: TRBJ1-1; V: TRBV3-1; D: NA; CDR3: CASSHGDRTEAFF; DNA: TGTGCCAGCAGCCACGGGGATCGGACTGAAGCTTTCTTT
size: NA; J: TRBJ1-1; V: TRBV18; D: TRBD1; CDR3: CASSSGQVNTEAFF; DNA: TGTGCCAGCTCATCGGGACAGGTGAACACTGAAGCTTTCTTT
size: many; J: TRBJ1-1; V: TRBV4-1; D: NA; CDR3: CASSQQESIEAFF; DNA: TGCGCCAGCAGCCAACAGGAGAGCATTGAAGCTTTCTTT
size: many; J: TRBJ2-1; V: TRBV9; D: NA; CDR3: CASSVGGGTYNEQFF; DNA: TGTGCCAGCAGCGTAGGTGGGGGAACCTACAATGAGCAGTTCTTC
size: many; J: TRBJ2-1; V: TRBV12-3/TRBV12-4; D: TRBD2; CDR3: CASSFSGSLTNEQFF; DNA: TGTGCCAGCAGTTTCAGCGGGAGTCTTACCAATGAGCAGTTCTTC
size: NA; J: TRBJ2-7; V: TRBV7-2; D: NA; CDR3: CTSSPPVTYEQYF; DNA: TGTACCAGCAGCCCGCCGGTAACCTACGAGCAGTACTTC
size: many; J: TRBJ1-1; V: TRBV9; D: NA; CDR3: CASSSGAEAFF; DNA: TGTGCCAGCAGCTCCGGGGCCGAAGCTTTCTTT
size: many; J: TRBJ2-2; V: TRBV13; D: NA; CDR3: CASSLRSGELFF; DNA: TGTGCCAGCAGCTTAAGGTCCGGGGAGCTGTTTTTT
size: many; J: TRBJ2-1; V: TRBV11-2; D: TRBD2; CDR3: CASSRGTTNNEQFF; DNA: TGTGCCAGCAGCCGTGGGACTACTAACAATGAGCAGTTCTTC
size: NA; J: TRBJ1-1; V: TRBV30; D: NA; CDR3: CAWRPGPVPGEAFF; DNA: TGTGCCTGGAGGCCCGGGCCCGTACCTGGTGAAGCTTTCTTT
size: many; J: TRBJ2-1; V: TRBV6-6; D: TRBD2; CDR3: CASSPPGGSYNEQFF; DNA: TGTGCCAGCAGCCCACCGGGGGGGTCCTACAATGAGCAGTTCTTC
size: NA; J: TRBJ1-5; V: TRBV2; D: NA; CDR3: CASGELRSNQPQHF; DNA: TGTGCCAGCGGAGAACTCCGGAGCAATCAGCCCCAGCATTTT
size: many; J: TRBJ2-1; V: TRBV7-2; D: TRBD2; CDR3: CASSLAGAHNEQFF; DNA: TGTGCCAGCAGCCTAGCGGGAGCCCACAATGAGCAGTTCTTC
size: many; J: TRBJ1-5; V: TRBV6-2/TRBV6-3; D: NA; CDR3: CATMKSPNQPQHF; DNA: TGTGCCACCATGAAAAGCCCCAATCAGCCCCAGCATTTT
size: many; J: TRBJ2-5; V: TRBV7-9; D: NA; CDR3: CASSLEFGEETQYF; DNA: TGTGCCAGCAGCTTAGAGTTTGGGGAAGAGACCCAGTACTTC
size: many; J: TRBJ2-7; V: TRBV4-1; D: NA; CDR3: CASSQGKRISFPAYEQYF; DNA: TGCGCCAGCAGCCAAGGAAAACGGATTTCCTTCCCTGCCTACGAGCAGTACTTC
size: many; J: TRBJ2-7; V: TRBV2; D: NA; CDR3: CASRAGGEQYF; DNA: TGTGCCAGCAGAGCCGGGGGTGAGCAGTACTTC
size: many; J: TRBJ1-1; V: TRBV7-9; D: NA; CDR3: CASSARAGTEAFF; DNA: TGTGCCAGCAGCGCACGGGCTGGCACTGAAGCTTTCTTT
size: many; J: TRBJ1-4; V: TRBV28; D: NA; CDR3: CASRGGANEKLFF; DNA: TGTGCCAGCCGGGGGGGTGCGAATGAAAAACTGTTTTTT
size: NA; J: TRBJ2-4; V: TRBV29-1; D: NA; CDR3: CSVVGRLAKNIQYF; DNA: TGCAGCGTTGTTGGCCGACTAGCCAAAAACATTCAGTACTTC
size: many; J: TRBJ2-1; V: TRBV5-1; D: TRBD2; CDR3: CASSFRGQRGYNEQFF; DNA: TGCGCCAGCAGCTTCAGAGGCCAGCGGGGTTACAATGAGCAGTTCTTC
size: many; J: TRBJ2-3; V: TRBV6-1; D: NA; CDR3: CASLRPSTDTQYF; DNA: TGTGCCAGCTTAAGGCCTAGCACAGATACGCAGTATTTT
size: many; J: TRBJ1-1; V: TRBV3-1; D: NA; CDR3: CASSQLGGNTEAFF; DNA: TGTGCCAGCAGCCAATTAGGGGGGAACACTGAAGCTTTCTTT
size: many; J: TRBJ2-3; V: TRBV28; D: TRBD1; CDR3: CASITGTGEDTQYF; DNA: TGTGCCAGCATCACGGGGACAGGGGAAGATACGCAGTATTTT
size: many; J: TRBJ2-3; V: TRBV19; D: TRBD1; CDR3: CASSPSDRGGGDTQYF; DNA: TGTGCCAGTAGTCCCTCGGACAGGGGAGGGGGAGATACGCAGTATTTT
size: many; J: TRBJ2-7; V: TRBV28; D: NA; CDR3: CASSLKGDEQYF; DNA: TGTGCCAGCAGTTTAAAGGGGGACGAGCAGTACTTC
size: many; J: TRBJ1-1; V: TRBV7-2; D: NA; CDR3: CASRETGNTEAFF; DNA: TGTGCCAGCAGGGAGACAGGGAACACTGAAGCTTTCTTT
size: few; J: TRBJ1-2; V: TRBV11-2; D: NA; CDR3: CASSPIRQRYGYTF; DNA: TGTGCCAGCAGCCCGATCCGACAGCGCTATGGCTACACCTTC
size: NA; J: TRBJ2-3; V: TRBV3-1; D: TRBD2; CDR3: CASSQREGATDTQYF; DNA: TGTGCCAGCAGCCAACGGGAGGGAGCGACAGATACGCAGTATTTT
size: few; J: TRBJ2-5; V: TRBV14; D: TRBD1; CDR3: CASSRDSVQETQYF; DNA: TGTGCCAGCAGCCGGGACAGTGTTCAAGAGACCCAGTACTTC
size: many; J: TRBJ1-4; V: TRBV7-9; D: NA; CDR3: CASSPSYPATNEKLFF; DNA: TGTGCCAGCAGCCCCTCATATCCTGCAACTAATGAAAAACTGTTTTTT
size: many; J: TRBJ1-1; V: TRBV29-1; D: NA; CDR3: CSVVTPTNTEAFF; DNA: TGCAGCGTGGTAACTCCTACGAACACTGAAGCTTTCTTT
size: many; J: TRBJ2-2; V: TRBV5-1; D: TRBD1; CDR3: CARPGQSNNTGELFF; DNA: TGCGCCAGACCGGGACAGTCGAATAACACCGGGGAGCTGTTTTTT
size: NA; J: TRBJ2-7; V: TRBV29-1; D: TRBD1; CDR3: CSVELQGNSYEQHF; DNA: TGCAGCGTTGAATTACAGGGGAACTCCTACGAGCAGCACTTC
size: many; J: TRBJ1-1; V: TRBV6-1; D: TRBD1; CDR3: CASYRGLGTEAFF; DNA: TGTGCCAGTTACAGGGGGCTGGGAACTGAAGCTTTCTTT
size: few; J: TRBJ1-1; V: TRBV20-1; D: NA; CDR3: CSAGSPLNTEAFF; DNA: TGCAGTGCCGGATCTCCGTTGAACACTGAAGCTTTCTTT
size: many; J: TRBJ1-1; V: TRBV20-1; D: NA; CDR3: CSASKGPGTEAFF; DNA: TGCAGTGCTAGTAAGGGGCCGGGCACTGAAGCTTTCTTT
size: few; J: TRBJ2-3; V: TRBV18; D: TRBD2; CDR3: CASSLGLADFSDTQYF; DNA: TGTGCCAGCTCACTGGGACTAGCGGATTTTTCAGATACGCAGTATTTT
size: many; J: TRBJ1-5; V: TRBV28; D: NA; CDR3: CASRGWGRGNQPQHF; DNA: TGTGCCAGCAGAGGATGGGGACGGGGAAATCAGCCCCAGCATTTT